This entry lists 5 T cell receptor beta chains sequenced from one sample in a study. A single record per CDR3 protein comes from TCRdb applying MiXCR to the RT-PCR reads. The sample yields more than 600,000 distinct CDR3 sequences, 13% to 15% seen once. The sample comprised memory CD4+ T cells from blood. All receptors come from a female donor in good health, serving as a healthy control.

This clonotype has ten or more counts. This rearrangement joins TRBV7-9 to TRBJ2-5; TRBD2 matches 8 bases. The CDR3 sequence is 13 residues long. Germline-derived CDR1 and CDR2 are SEHNR and FQNEAQ (reference sequence). With V trimmed by 5 bases and J by 1 base, 0 bases remained unmatched. The CDR3 DNA reads TGTGCCAGCAGCACTAGCGGCCAAGAGACCCAGTACTTC. Protein: CASSTSGQETQYF.

The chain joins TRBV6-2 or TRBV6-3 to TRBJ2-7, with a possible D match to TRBD2 (6 bases). Germline V lookup: CDR1 MNHEY, CDR2 SVGEGT. This CDR3 spans 17 amino acids. V was shortened by 0 bases and J by 3 bases, with 18 bases between the two germline ends. The DNA of the CDR3 is TGTGCCAGCAGTTACTCGTTAAAGGCTAGCGCGTTCTACGAGCAGTACTTC. Residues: CASSYSLKASAFYEQYF.

This clonotype was counted a few times. The rearrangement joins TRBV6-1 to TRBJ2-4; tentatively, D is TRBD1 or TRBD2 (5 bases each). The CDR3 extends over 13 amino acids. Germline CDR1 reads MNHNS; CDR2 reads SASEGT. V shed 2 bases and J shed 8 bases, with 10 bases lying between them. CDR3 amino acids: CASSEPGTDIQYF. DNA for the CDR3: TGTGCCAGCAGTGAACCAGGGACGGACATTCAGTACTTC.

V gene TRBV9 combines with J gene TRBJ2-1, with TRBD2 matching over 12 bases. Germline V lookup: CDR1 SGDLS, CDR2 YYNGEE. Trimming removed 4 bases from V and 10 bases from J; junction bases left unmatched: 6. This CDR3 comprises 14 residues. CDR3 nucleotides: TGTGCCAGCAGCAGGGAACTAGCGGGAGGCGAGCAGTTCTTC. Protein product: CASSRELAGGEQFF. The full variable domain, in which reference TRBV9 and TRBJ2-1 provide the parts outside the CDR3, is DSGVTQTPKHLITATGQRVTLRCSPRSGDLSVYWYQQSLDQGLQFLIQYYNGEERAKGNILERFSAQQFPDLHSELNLSSLELGDSALYFCASSRELAGGEQFFGPGTRLTVL.

The rearrangement joins TRBV7-9 to TRBJ1-5, with TRBD1 matching over 9 bases. CDR1 and CDR2 from the germline V gene are SEHNR and FQNEAQ (reference sequence). Trimming at V came to 1 base and at J to 7 bases, leaving 2 bases not matched to a gene. The CDR3 totals 14 residues. The CDR3 DNA reads as TGTGCCAGCAGCTTAGGACAGGGGGAACAGCCCCAGCATTTT. Residues: CASSLGQGEQPQHF.